This T cell receptor (beta chain) was recovered during a study of cytomegalovirus exposure and HLA in healthy donors. The germline V gene encodes CDR1 MGHRA and CDR2 YSYEKL. The CDR3 covers 14 residues. V lost 4 bases to trimming and J lost 6 bases; unmatched junction nucleotides: 5. Broader study findings: The authors enumerated 150 to 200 TCR beta chains as linked to cytomegalovirus.

This clone was seen only once. What it recognizes is unknown. The PCR contained 60 Vbeta and 13 Jbeta primers. Measured with immunoSEQ multiplex PCR; TCRdb has only the in-frame clones, and not every one. The sample lists 130,000 or so clones, around 80% occurring once. Sequenced: PBMCs. The clonotype comes from a woman aged 18-29 years in good health and CMV-seronegative. The chain carries TRBV4-1 and TRBJ2-2; 7 bases map to TRBD2. As DNA, the CDR3 is TGCGCCAGCAGCCCCCTTGGGGGGGCCGGGGAGCTGTTTTTT. Translating gives CASSPLGGAGELFF.